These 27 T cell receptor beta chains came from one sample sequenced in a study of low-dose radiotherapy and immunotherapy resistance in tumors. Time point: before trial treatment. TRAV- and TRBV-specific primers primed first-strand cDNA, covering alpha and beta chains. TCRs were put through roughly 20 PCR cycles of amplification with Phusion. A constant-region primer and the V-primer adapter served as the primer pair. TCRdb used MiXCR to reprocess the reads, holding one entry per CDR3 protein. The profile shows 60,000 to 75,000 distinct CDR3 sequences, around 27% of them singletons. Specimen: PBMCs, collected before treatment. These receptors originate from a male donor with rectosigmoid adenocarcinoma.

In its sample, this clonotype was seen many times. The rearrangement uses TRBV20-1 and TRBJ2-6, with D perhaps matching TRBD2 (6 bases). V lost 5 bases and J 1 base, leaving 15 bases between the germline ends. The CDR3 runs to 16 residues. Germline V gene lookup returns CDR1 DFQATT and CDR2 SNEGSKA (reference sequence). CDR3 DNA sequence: TGCAGTGCTCCTCCGAGGGGAGGATCTGGGGCCAACGTCCTGACTTTC. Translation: CSAPPRGGSGANVLTF.

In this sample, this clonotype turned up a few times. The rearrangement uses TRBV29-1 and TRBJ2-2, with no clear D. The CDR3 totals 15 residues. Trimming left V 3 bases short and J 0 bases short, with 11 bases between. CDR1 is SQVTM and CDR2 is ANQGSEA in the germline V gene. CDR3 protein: CSVEMGGANTGELFF. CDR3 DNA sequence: TGCAGCGTTGAGATGGGCGGTGCGAACACCGGGGAGCTGTTTTTT.

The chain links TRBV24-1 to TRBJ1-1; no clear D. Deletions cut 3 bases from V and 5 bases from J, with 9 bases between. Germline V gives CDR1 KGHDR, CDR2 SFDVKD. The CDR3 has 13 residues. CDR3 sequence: CATSDIEKTEAFF. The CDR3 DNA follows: TGTGCCACCAGTGATATAGAAAAAACTGAAGCTTTCTTT.

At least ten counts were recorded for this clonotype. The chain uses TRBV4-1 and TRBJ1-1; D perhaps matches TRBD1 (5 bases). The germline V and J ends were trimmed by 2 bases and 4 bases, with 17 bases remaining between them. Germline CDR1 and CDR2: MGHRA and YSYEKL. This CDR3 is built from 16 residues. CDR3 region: CASSQRVQAGGTEAFF. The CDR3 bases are TGCGCCAGCAGCCAACGAGTACAGGCGGGCGGCACTGAAGCTTTCTTT.

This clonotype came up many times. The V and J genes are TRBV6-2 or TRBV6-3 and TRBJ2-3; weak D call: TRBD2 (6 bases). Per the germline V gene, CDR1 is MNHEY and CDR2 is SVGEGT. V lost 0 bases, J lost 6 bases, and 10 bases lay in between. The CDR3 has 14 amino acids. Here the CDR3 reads CASSYSSGPDTQYF. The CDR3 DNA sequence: TGTGCCAGCAGTTACTCGAGCGGGCCCGATACGCAGTATTTT.

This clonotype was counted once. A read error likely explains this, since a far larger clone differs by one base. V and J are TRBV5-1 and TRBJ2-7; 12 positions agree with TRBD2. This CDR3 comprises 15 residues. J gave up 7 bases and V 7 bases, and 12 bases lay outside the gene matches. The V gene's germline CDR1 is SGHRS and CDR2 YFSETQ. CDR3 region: CASRFLAGGPDEQYF. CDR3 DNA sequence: TGCGCCAGCCGTTTCCTAGCGGGGGGGCCCGATGAGCAGTACTTC.

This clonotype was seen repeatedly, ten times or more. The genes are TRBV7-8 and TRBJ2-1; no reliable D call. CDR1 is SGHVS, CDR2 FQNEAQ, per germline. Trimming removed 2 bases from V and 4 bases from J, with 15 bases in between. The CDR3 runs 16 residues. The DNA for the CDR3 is TGTGCCAGCAGCTTACCGCCCTATAGCCCTTACAATGAGCAGTTCTTC. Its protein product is CASSLPPYSPYNEQFF.

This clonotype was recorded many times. In DNA form, the CDR3 reads TGTGCCAGCGACCAATACGGGACAGGGGACACCGGGGAGCTGTTTTTT. It yields the protein CASDQYGTGDTGELFF. This chain uses TRBV6-2 or TRBV6-3 with TRBJ2-2; 10 nucleotides line up with TRBD1. Germline trimming cut 8 bases from V and 3 bases from J; bases unmatched to any gene: 9. Per the germline V gene, CDR1 is MNHEY and CDR2 is SVGEGT. This CDR3 comprises 16 residues.

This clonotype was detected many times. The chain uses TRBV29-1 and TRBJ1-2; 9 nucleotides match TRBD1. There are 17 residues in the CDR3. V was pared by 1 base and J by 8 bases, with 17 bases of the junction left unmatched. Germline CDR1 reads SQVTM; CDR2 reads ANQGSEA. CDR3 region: CSVEAGQGLGMIGGYTF. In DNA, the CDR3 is TGCAGCGTTGAAGCCGGACAGGGGTTGGGGATGATTGGGGGCTACACCTTC.

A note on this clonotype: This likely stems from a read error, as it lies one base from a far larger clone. The DNA of the CDR3 is TGTGCCGGCAGTTTGACGGAGACACCGATTGGTGAAACTAATGAAAAACTGTTTTTT. Protein: CAGSLTETPIGETNEKLFF. The V call is TRBV6-8, the J call TRBJ1-4, with D unclear. Germline V gives CDR1 MNHGY, CDR2 SAAAGT. The CDR3 is 19 amino acids.

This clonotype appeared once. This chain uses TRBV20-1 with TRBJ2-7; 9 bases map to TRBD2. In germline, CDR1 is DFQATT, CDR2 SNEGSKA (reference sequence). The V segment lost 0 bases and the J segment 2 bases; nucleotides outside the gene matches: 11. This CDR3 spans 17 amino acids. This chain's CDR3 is CSARDPTSGTRAYEQYF. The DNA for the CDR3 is TGCAGTGCTAGAGACCCGACTAGCGGAACACGGGCCTACGAGCAGTACTTC.

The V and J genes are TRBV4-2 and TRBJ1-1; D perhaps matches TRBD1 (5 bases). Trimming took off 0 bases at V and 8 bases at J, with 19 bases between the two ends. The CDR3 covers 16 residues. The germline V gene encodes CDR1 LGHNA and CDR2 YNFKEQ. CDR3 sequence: CASSQEAAAMNREAFF. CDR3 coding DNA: TGTGCCAGCAGCCAAGAGGCGGCAGCCATGAACAGGGAAGCTTTCTTT.

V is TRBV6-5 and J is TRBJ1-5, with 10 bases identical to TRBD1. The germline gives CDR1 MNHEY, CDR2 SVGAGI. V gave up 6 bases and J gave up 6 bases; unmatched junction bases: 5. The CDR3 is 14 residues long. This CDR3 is CASRGTGDGQPQHF. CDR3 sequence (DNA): TGTGCCAGCAGGGGGACAGGGGACGGTCAGCCCCAGCATTTT.

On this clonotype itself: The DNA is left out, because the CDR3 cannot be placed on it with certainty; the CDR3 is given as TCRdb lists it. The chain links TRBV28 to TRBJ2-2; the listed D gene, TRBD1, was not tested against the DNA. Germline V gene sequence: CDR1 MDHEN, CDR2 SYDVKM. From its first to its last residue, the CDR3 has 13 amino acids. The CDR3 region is CASPIFTGELFFF.

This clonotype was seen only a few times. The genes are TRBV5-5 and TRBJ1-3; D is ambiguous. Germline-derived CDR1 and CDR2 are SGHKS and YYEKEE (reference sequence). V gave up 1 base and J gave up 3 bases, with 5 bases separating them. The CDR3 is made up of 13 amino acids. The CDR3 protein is CASSLSDGNTIYF. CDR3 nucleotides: TGTGCCAGCAGCTTGTCCGATGGAAACACCATATATTTT.

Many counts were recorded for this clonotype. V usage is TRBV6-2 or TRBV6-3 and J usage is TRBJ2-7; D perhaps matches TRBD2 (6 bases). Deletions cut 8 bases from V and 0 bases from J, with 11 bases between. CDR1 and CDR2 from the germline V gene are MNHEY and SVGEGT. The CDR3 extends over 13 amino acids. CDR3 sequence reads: CASAGTYSYEQYF. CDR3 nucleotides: TGTGCCAGCGCCGGGACTTACTCCTACGAGCAGTACTTC.

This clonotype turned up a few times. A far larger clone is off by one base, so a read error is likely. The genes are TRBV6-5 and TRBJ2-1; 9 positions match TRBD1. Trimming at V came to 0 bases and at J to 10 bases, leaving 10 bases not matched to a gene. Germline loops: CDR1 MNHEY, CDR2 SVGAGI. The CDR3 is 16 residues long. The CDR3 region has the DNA TGTGCCAGCAGTTACTCCACAGGGGGCTTCTCCTACGAGCAGTTCTTC. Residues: CASSYSTGGFSYEQFF.

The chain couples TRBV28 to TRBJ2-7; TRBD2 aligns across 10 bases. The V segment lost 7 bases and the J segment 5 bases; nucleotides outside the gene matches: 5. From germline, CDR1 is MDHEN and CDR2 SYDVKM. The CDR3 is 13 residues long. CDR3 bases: TGTGCCAGCACAAGCGGGGGGGTCCACGAGCAGTACTTC. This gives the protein CASTSGGVHEQYF.

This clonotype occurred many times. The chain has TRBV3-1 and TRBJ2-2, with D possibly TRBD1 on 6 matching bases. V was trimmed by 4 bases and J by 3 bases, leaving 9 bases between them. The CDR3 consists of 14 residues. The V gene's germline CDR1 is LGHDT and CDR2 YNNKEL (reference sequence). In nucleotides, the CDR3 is TGTGCCAGCAGCCGGGACACCCACACCGGGGAGCTGTTTTTT. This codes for CASSRDTHTGELFF.

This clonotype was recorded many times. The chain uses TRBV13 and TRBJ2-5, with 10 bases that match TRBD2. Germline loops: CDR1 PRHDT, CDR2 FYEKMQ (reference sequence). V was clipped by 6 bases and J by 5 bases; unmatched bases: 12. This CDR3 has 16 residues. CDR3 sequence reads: CASSDGLAGAKETQYF. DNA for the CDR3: TGTGCCAGCAGTGACGGCCTAGCGGGAGCTAAGGAGACCCAGTACTTC.

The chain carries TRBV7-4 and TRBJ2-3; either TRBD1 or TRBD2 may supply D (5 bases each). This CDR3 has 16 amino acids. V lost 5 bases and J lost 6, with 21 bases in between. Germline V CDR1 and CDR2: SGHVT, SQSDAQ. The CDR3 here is CASSRGGGLPEDTQYF. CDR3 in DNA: TGTGCCAGCAGCCGGGGCGGCGGCCTACCTGAGGATACGCAGTATTTT. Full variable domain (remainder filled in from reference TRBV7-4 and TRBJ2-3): GAGVSQSPRYKVAKRGRDVALRCDSISGHVTLYWYRQTLGQGSEVLTYSQSDAQRDKSGRPSGRFSAERPERSVSTLKIQRTEQGDSAVYLCASSRGGGLPEDTQYFGPGTRLTVL.

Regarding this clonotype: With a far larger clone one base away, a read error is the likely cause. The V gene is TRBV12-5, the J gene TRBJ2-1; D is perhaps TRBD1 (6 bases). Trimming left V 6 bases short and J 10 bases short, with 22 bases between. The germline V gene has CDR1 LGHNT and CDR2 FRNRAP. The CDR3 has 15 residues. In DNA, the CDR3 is TGTGCTAGTGGCCTCGGACAGTATGGGTCCTACGAGCAGTTCTTC. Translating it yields CASGLGQYGSYEQFF.

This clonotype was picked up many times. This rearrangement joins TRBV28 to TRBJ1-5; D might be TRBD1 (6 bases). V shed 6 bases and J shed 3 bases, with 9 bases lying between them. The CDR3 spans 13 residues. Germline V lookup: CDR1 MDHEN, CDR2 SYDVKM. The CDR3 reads CASRQGYNQPQHF. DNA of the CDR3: TGTGCCAGCAGACAGGGTTACAATCAGCCCCAGCATTTT.

CDR3 sequence: CASRNPWGEQYF. In DNA, the CDR3 is TGTGCCAGCAGAAACCCCTGGGGCGAGCAGTACTTC. The chain carries TRBV6-5 and TRBJ2-7; D call uncertain. V lost 6 bases to trimming and J lost 6 bases, with 12 bases between them. The germline CDR1 and CDR2 sequences are MNHEY and SVGAGI. The CDR3 length is 12 residues.

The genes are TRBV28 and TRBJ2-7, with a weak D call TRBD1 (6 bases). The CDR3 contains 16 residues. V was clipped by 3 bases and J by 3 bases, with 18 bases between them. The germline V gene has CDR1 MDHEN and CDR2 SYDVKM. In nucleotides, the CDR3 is TGTGCCAGCAGTTTCGCTGGTCAGGGGCAAGACTACGAGCAGTACTTC. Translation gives CASSFAGQGQDYEQYF. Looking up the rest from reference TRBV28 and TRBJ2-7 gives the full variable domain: DVKVTQSSRYLVKRTGEKVFLECVQDMDHENMFWYRQDPGLGLRLIYFSYDVKMKEKGDIPEGYSVSREKKERFSLILESASTNQTSMYLCASSFAGQGQDYEQYFGPGTRLTVT.

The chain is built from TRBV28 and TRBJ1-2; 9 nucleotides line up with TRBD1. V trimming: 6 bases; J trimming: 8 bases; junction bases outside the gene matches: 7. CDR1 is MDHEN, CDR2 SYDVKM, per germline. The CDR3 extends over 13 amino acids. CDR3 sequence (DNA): TGTGCCAGCAGCTTACAGGGGGCACAAGGCTACACCTTC. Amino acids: CASSLQGAQGYTF.

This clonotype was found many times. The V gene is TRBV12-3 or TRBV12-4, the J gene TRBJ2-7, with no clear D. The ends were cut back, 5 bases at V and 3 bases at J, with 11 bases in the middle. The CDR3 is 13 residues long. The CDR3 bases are TGTGCCAGCAGTCTGGGCCTAAACTACGAGCAGTACTTC. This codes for CASSLGLNYEQYF.